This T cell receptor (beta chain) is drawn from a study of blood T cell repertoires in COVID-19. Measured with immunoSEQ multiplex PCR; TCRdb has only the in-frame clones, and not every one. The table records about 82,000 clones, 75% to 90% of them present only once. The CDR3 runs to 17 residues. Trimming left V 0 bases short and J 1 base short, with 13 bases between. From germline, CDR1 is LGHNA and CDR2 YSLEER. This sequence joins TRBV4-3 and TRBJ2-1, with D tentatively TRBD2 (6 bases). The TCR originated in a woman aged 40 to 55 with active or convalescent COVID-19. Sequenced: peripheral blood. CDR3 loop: CASSQDLASVSYNEQFF. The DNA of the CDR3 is TGCGCCAGCAGCCAAGATTTGGCTAGCGTATCCTACAATGAGCAGTTCTTC.